The clone carrying this TCR beta chain was seen at least ten times. What it recognizes is unknown. Time point specified: newly diagnosed GD, antithyroid drugs for less than 3 months. After RNA was extracted from PBMCs, the TCR library was made from it. Germline CDR1 and CDR2: SNHLY and FYNNEI. The CDR3 is 12 residues long. The V gene lost 6 bases and the J gene lost 6 bases, with 9 bases spanning the gap. These data come from a study of regulatory T cells in long-lasting Graves disease. Findings and caveats of the study: With a small sample size, accuracy may have been reduced.

iRepertoire HTBI primers and Arm-PCR of CDR3 regions built TCR beta libraries. TCRdb re-called the multiplex PCR reads through MiXCR, storing one row per CDR3 protein. The sample shows about 420,000 distinct CDR3 sequences, roughly 15% of them seen only once. These data are also associated with another study on T cells in Graves' hyperthyroidism and ophthalmopathy. As reported in that work: HTBI primers drove first-round RT-PCR of the TCR CDR3. Appearing also in blood were most of the thyroid clonotypes expanded above 0.001.

The gene calls are TRBV2 and TRBJ1-5; D call uncertain. Sequences were derived from peripheral blood mononuclear cells (PBMCs), sampled at new diagnosis, from a patient treated with antithyroid drugs. This clonotype was obtained from a woman aged 18-29 years with Graves disease. The CDR3 nucleotides read TGTGCCAGCAGCGATTTGGGTCAGCCCCAGCATTTT. Protein sequence: CASSDLGQPQHF.